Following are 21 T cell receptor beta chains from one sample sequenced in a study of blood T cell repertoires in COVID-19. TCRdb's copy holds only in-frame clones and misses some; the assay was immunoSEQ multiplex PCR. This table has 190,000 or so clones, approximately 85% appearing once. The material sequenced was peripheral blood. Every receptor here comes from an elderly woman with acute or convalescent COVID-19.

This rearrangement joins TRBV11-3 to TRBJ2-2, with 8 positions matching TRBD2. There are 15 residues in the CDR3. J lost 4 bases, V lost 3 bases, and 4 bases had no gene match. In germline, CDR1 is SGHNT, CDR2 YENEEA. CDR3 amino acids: CASSFGLAGTGELFF. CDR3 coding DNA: TGTGCCAGCAGCTTCGGCCTAGCGGGCACCGGGGAGCTGTTTTTT.

The CDR3 nucleotides are TGTGCCAGCAGCCGTACCGCGGCAGAGAACACTGAAGCTTTCTTT. This sequence encodes CASSRTAAENTEAFF. The chain carries TRBV5-4 and TRBJ1-1; no firm D call. The germline V gene has CDR1 SGHNT and CDR2 YYREEE (reference sequence). The CDR3 length is 15 residues. Trimming pared 4 bases from V and 1 base from J, leaving 14 bases between.

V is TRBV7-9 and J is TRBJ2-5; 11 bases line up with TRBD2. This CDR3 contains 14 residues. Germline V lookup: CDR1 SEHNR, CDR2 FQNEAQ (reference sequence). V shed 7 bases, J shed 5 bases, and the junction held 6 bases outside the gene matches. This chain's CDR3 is CASTPTSGAETQYF. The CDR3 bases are TGTGCCAGCACCCCGACTAGCGGGGCTGAGACCCAGTACTTC.

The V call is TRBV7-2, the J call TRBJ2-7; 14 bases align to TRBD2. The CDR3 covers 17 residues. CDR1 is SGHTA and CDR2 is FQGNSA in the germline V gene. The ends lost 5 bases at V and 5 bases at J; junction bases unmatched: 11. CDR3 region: CASSPRPGTSGSHEQYF. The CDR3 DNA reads TGTGCCAGCAGCCCGCGGCCCGGGACTAGCGGGAGCCACGAGCAGTACTTC.

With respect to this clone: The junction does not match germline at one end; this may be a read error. For the CDR3, the DNA is TGTGCCAGCACCCAACGGGGGTCCTACAATGAGCAGTTCTTC. It yields the protein CASTQRGSYNEQFF. The chain joins TRBV3-1 (or the pseudogene TRBV3-2) to TRBJ2-1, with D tentatively TRBD2 (6 bases). Germline V CDR1 and CDR2: LGHDT, YNNKEL (reference sequence). CDR3 length: 14 residues.

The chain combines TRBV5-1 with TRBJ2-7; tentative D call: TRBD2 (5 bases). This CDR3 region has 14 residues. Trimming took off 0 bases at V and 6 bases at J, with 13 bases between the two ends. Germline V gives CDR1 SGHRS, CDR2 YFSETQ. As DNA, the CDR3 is TGCGCCAGCAGCTTGGCCGGGCGGGTTGGCGAGCAGTACTTC. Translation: CASSLAGRVGEQYF.

The CDR3 nucleotides are TGTGCCAGTAGTAATGTTGGCATGGCTTCCTACGAGCAGTACTTC. This codes for CASSNVGMASYEQYF. The rearrangement uses TRBV19 and TRBJ2-7; D ambiguous. This CDR3 has 15 residues. V was cut by 4 bases and J by 1 base, with 14 bases left in between. Germline CDR1 LNHDA, CDR2 SQIVND (reference sequence).

Here the CDR3 reads CASSPGQANTGELFF. The CDR3, as DNA: TGTGCCAGCTCACCGGGACAGGCGAACACCGGGGAGCTGTTTTTT. The chain uses TRBV18 and TRBJ2-2; 8 bases align to TRBD1. This CDR3 has 15 residues. Germline CDR1 reads KGHSH; CDR2 reads LQKENI. V dropped 3 bases and J dropped 0; count of bases not matched to a gene: 0.

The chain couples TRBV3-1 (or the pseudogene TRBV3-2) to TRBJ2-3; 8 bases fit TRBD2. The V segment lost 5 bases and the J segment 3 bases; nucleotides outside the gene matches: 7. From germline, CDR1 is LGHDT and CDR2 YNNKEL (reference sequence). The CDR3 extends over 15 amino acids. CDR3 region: CASSETGGPTDTQYF. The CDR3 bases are TGTGCCAGCAGCGAGACGGGGGGGCCAACAGATACGCAGTATTTT.

The CDR3 DNA sequence: TGTGCCAGCAGAGGGACAGGGTTAGGCCAGCCCCAGCATTTT. Translating gives CASRGTGLGQPQHF. The genes are TRBV6-5 and TRBJ1-5, with 9 bases identical to TRBD1. CDR3 length equals 14 residues. Germline V gene sequence: CDR1 MNHEY, CDR2 SVGAGI. The trim removed 6 bases at V and 7 bases at J, leaving 7 bases unmatched.

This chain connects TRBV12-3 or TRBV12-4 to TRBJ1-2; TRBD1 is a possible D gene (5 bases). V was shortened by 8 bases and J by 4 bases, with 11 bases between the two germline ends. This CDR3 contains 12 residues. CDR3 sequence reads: CASGGAGYGYTF. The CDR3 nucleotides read TGTGCCAGCGGCGGGGCGGGCTATGGCTACACCTTC.

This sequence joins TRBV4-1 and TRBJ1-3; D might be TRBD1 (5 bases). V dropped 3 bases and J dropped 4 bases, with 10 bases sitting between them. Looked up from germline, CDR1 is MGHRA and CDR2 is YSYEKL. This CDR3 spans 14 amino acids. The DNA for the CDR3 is TGCGCCAGCAGCCACCCTAGGGGCGGAAACACCATATATTTT. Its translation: CASSHPRGGNTIYF.

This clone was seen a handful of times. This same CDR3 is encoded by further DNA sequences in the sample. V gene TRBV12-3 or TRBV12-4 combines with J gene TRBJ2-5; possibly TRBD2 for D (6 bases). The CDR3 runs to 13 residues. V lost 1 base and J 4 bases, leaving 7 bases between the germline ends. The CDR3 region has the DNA TGTGCCAGCAGTTTAGTGGGAGGAGAGACCCAGTACTTC. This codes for CASSLVGGETQYF.

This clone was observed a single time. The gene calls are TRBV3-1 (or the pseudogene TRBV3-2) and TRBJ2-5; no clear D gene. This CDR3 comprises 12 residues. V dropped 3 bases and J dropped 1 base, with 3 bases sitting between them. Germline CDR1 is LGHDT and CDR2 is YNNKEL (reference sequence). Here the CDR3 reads CASSHLQETQYF. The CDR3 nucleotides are TGTGCCAGCAGCCACCTCCAAGAGACCCAGTACTTC.

This CDR3 reads CASSVRGGNSPLHF. CDR3 DNA: TGTGCCAGTAGTGTTAGGGGGGGCAATTCACCCCTCCACTTT. The V and J genes are TRBV19 and TRBJ1-6; tentative D call: TRBD1 (6 bases). Looked up from germline, CDR1 is LNHDA and CDR2 is SQIVND (reference sequence). Trimming took 5 bases from V and 7 from J, leaving 12 bases between them. The CDR3 has 14 amino acids.

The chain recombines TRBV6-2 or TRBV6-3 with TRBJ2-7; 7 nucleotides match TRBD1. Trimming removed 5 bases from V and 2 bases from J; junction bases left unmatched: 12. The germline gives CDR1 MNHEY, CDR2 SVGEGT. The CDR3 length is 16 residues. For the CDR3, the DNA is TGTGCCAGCAGTGGTATCGGACAGGTGTCCCCCTACGAGCAGTACTTC. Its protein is CASSGIGQVSPYEQYF.

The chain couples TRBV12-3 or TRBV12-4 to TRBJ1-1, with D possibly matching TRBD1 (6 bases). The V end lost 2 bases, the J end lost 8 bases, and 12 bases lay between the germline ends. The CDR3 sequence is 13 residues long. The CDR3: CASSLTGTSEAFF. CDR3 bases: TGTGCCAGCAGTTTAACCGGGACATCAGAAGCTTTCTTT.

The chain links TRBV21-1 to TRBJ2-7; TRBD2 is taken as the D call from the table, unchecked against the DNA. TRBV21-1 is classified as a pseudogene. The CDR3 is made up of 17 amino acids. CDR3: CASSKGAGTRGTYEQYF. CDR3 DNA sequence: TGTGCCAGCAGCAAAGGAGCGGGGACAAGAGGAACCTACGAGCAGTACTTC.

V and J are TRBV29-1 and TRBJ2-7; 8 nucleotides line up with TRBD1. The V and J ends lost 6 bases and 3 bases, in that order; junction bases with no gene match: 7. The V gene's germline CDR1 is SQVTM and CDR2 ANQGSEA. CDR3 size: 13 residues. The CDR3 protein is CSVRTGGSYEQYF. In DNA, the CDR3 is TGCAGCGTGAGAACAGGGGGGAGCTACGAGCAGTACTTC.

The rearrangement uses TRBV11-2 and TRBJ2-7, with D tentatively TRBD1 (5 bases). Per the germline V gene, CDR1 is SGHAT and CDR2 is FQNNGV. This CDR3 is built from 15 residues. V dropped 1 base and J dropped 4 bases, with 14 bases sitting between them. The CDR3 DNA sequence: TGTGCCAGCAGCTTAGCCTGGACACAAAGTTACGAGCAGTACTTC. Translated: CASSLAWTQSYEQYF. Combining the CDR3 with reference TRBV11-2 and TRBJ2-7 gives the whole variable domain EAGVAQSPRYKIIEKRQSVAFWCNPISGHATLYWYQQILGQGPKLLIQFQNNGVVDDSQLPKDRFSAERLKGVDSTLKIQPAKLEDSAVYLCASSLAWTQSYEQYFGPGTRLTVT.

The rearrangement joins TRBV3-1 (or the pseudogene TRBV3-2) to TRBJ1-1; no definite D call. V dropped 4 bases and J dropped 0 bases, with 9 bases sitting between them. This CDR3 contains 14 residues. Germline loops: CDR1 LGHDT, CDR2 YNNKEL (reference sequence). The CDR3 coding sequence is TGTGCCAGCAGCCCCCGCCCTATGAACACTGAAGCTTTCTTT. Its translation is CASSPRPMNTEAFF.